Presented here are 10 T cell receptor beta chains from one specimen sequenced in a study of patients and donors after allogeneic stem cell transplantation. TCRdb re-analysed the RT-PCR reads in MiXCR, keeping a single row per CDR3 protein. The sample shows about 87,000 distinct CDR3 sequences, roughly 5.1% of them seen only once. Sequenced input: blood, either unsorted or a sorted T cell fraction (not recorded which). The receptors come from a human donor who was either an allogeneic HSCT recipient or a stem cell or donor lymphocyte infusion donor (not recorded which). It is not recorded whose cells these are; they may come from a transplant donor.

This clonotype was picked up many times. CDR3 sequence: CSALTGPTEAFF. In DNA form, the CDR3 reads TGCAGTGCTTTAACAGGGCCGACTGAAGCTTTCTTT. The J gene is TRBJ1-1, the V gene TRBV20-1; possible D gene TRBD1, 6 bases. Germline loops: CDR1 DFQATT, CDR2 SNEGSKA (reference sequence). V lost 5 bases and J 5 bases, leaving 12 bases between the germline ends. The CDR3 runs 12 residues.

There are many counts of this clonotype. The genes are TRBV5-8 and TRBJ2-3; perhaps D is TRBD1 or TRBD2 (6 bases each). Deletions cut 2 bases from V and 3 bases from J, with 10 bases between. Per the germline V gene, CDR1 is SGHTS and CDR2 is YDEGEE. This CDR3 is 14 amino acids long. The CDR3 spells CASSLGGITDTQYF. As DNA, the CDR3 is TGTGCCAGCAGCTTAGGGGGGATAACAGATACGCAGTATTTT.

In this sample, this clonotype turned up many times. V usage is TRBV20-1 and J usage is TRBJ2-5; no reliable D call. V shed 0 bases and J shed 5 bases, with 16 bases lying between them. Per germline, CDR1 DFQATT and CDR2 SNEGSKA (reference sequence). CDR3 length: 15 amino acids. The DNA for the CDR3 is TGCAGTGCTAGAGATTGGAAGTCCGTAGGGGAGACCCAGTACTTC. This translates into CSARDWKSVGETQYF.

This clonotype has a count of ten or more. The V gene is TRBV29-1, the J gene TRBJ1-1, with TRBD1 identical over 7 bases. With 4 bases clipped from V and 5 bases from J, the junction kept 7 bases outside the gene matches. Germline V lookup: CDR1 SQVTM, CDR2 ANQGSEA. This CDR3 is built from 13 residues. CDR3 nucleotides: TGCAGCGTTGTGAGACAGGGTGGGACTGAAGCTTTCTTT. This encodes CSVVRQGGTEAFF.

The sample holds many counts of this clonotype. V usage is TRBV18 and J usage is TRBJ2-3; 13 bases are shared with TRBD2. V lost 3 bases to trimming and J lost 4 bases; unmatched junction nucleotides: 1. This CDR3 has 15 amino acids. Germline V gene data show CDR1 as KGHSH and CDR2 as LQKENI. The CDR3 here is CASSPTSGRSDTQYF. CDR3 nucleotides: TGTGCCAGCTCACCGACTAGCGGGAGGTCAGATACGCAGTATTTT.

This clonotype has a count of ten or more. V usage is TRBV6-5 and J usage is TRBJ2-2; 7 bases line up with TRBD2. The CDR3 runs 14 residues. V was clipped by 0 bases and J by 6 bases; unmatched bases: 1. Germline CDR1 is MNHEY and CDR2 is SVGAGI. CDR3 sequence (DNA): TGTGCCAGCAGTTACTCACGGGGGGCCGGGGAGCTGTTTTTT. Its translation: CASSYSRGAGELFF.

This clonotype was found many times. J is TRBJ2-7 and V is TRBV25-1; TRBD1 aligns across 8 bases. The CDR3 runs 14 residues. CDR1 is MGHDK and CDR2 is SYGVNS in the germline V gene. J gave up 1 base and V 9 bases, and 8 bases lay outside the gene matches. For the CDR3, the DNA is TGTGCCAGTTCATGGACAGGGAAGTCCTACGAGCAGTACTTC. Residues: CASSWTGKSYEQYF.

This clonotype is deemed medium-sized. This chain joins TRBV11-2 and TRBJ1-6; 7 nucleotides line up with TRBD1. Germline CDR1 is SGHAT and CDR2 is FQNNGV. With 6 bases clipped from V and 7 bases from J, the junction kept 6 bases outside the gene matches. The CDR3 covers 14 residues. CDR3 sequence reads: CASSYRGRNSPLHF. CDR3 in DNA: TGTGCCAGCAGTTACAGGGGAAGGAATTCACCCCTCCACTTT.

The table lists this clonotype with many counts. The V gene is TRBV5-1, the J gene TRBJ2-7; 8 nucleotides match TRBD1. The germline gives CDR1 SGHRS, CDR2 YFSETQ. CDR3 length equals 14 residues. Germline trimming cut 4 bases from V and 5 bases from J; bases unmatched to any gene: 8. The CDR3 here is CASSTQGAGDEQYF. DNA for the CDR3: TGCGCCAGCAGCACCCAGGGGGCGGGCGACGAGCAGTACTTC.

Ten or more counts support this clonotype. This rearrangement joins TRBV9 to TRBJ2-5; D might be TRBD1 (7 bases). Trimming removed 0 bases at V and 1 base at J, with 10 bases between. The CDR3 spans 15 residues. Per germline, CDR1 SGDLS and CDR2 YYNGEE. The CDR3 sequence: CASSVAGGPQETQYF. CDR3 nucleotide sequence: TGTGCCAGCAGCGTAGCAGGGGGGCCCCAAGAGACCCAGTACTTC.